A selection of T cell receptor beta chains follows, all from one sample in a study of identical twins. TCRdb passed the 5' RACE reads through MiXCR, listing each CDR3 protein once. This table has approximately 890,000 distinct CDR3 sequences, 10% to 15% appearing once. The data also belong to a second study, concerning yellow fever vaccine responses in identical twins.

Sequencing was carried out using PBMCs. These receptors were collected from a woman under 30 in good health. CDR3s leave out the opening cysteine and the closing phenylalanine or tryptophan. D genes are given only for firm matches. Clone size appears in some rows only: once, few, many, or a class for an expanded clone.

>TRBV25-1|TRBJ1-2|.|.
ASSAGRGYGYT
>TRBV2|TRBJ2-3|.|.
ASSEAFTDTQY
>TRBV3-1|TRBJ2-1|TRBD2|few
ASSHEGLAGALYNEQF
>TRBV10-3|TRBJ2-2|.|few
AISETLQGGELF
>TRBV19|TRBJ2-7|TRBD1|.
ASKRQGGEVPYEQY
>TRBV19|TRBJ2-4|.|.
ASSFPNQVAKNIQY
>TRBV7-2|TRBJ2-3|.|few
ASSLVVSVADTQY
>TRBV6-1|TRBJ1-1|.|.
ASSEAKGSRAGNTEAF
>TRBV27|TRBJ2-2|.|few
ASSLDLSGTGELF
>TRBV10-3|TRBJ2-5|TRBD2|few
AISVSGDDQETQY
>TRBV7-9|TRBJ1-1|.|many
ASSLEGLDTEAF
>TRBV6-2/TRBV6-3|TRBJ1-3|TRBD1|.
ASSPTRDRVPRRPGNTIY
>TRBV5-1|TRBJ2-3|TRBD2|many
ASKRGSTDTQY
>TRBV19|TRBJ1-1|.|few
ASSIGGARNTEAF
>TRBV6-1|TRBJ2-1|.|.
ASSKAAPGAYNEQF
>TRBV2|TRBJ2-1|.|.
ASSVSTKDHEQF
>TRBV7-9|TRBJ1-6|TRBD1|.
ASSLESGGTNSPLH
>TRBV18|TRBJ1-1|.|many
ASSPLGGTEAF
>TRBV29-1|TRBJ1-1|.|few
SVGPGSNTEAF
>TRBV28|TRBJ2-5|.|.
ASSLAGATETQY
>TRBV4-2|TRBJ1-1|.|many
ASSPGRGGDEAF
>TRBV7-9|TRBJ2-7|.|few
ASSLGQGIDEQY
>TRBV6-6|TRBJ1-1|TRBD1|many
ASSYTGTGGF
>TRBV2|TRBJ2-5|.|few
ASSRTGTYGFPFVETQY
>TRBV10-2|TRBJ1-1|.|many
ASSADMNTEAF
>TRBV28|TRBJ2-3|TRBD2|many
ASSSPAGGPDTQY
>TRBV28|TRBJ1-1|.|few
ASSYTGLRTEAF
>TRBV7-8|TRBJ2-1|.|many
ASSFLRSPYNEQF
>TRBV7-9|TRBJ2-3|.|.
ASSKGLGGFGDTQY
>TRBV2|TRBJ2-1|TRBD2|few
ASRGGLAGHNEQF
>TRBV2|TRBJ2-3|.|.
ASRQDLTDTQY
>TRBV25-1|TRBJ2-1|.|many
ASSEAGYYNEQF
>TRBV12-3/TRBV12-4|TRBJ2-2|.|many
ASGRGAGTGELF
>TRBV5-5|TRBJ1-6|.|few
ASRRNPYSSSYNSPLH
>TRBV5-1|TRBJ2-2|.|.
ASRSVGTNTGELF
>TRBV4-1|TRBJ1-6|.|few
ASSLRRKESPLH